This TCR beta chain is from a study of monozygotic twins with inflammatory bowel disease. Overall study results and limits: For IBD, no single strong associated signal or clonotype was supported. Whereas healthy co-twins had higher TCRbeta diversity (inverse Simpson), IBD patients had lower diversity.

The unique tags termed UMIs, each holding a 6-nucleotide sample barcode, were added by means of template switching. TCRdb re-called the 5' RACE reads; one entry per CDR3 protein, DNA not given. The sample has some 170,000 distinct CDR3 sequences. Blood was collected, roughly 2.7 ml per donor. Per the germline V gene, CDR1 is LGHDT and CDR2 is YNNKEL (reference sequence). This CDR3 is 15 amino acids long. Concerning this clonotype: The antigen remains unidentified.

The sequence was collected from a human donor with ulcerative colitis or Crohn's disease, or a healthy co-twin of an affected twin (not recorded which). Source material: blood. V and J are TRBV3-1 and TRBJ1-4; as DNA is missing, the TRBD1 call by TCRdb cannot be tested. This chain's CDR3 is CASSQAQDRGEKLFF.